This T cell receptor (beta chain) stems from a study of PD-1 blockade in classical Hodgkin lymphoma. With regard to this clone: The antigen is not known.

The table came from immunoSEQ multiplex PCR; TCRdb's copy has only in-frame clones and leaves some out. The repertoire consists of about 75,000 clones, with approximately 94% occurring once and the leading ten covering about 7.6%. Brentuximab vedotin exposure varied among the patients, all of whom had relapsed after autologous stem cell transplantation. Study-level results: Complete responders possessed baseline diversity comparable to newly diagnosed patients. TCR diversity in CD4+, not CD8+, cells rose significantly by C4D1.

The V end lost 0 bases, the J end lost 2 bases, and 17 bases lay between the germline ends. There are 18 residues in the CDR3. Germline lookup yields CDR1 MGHRA and CDR2 YSYEKL. The rearrangement uses TRBV4-1 and TRBJ1-5; D remains ambiguous. Here the sequenced sample was peripheral blood mononuclear cells (PBMCs), taken at baseline. The TCR originated in a human donor with classical Hodgkin lymphoma. Here the CDR3 DNA reads TGCGCCAGCAGCCAAGATCCGGGGAACGCGGACGGCAATCAGCCCCAGCATTTT. The encoded protein is CASSQDPGNADGNQPQHF.